Listed below are T cell receptor beta chains from one sample, sequenced in a study of blood T cell repertoires in COVID-19. Here immunoSEQ multiplex PCR was the method, and the copy in TCRdb shows in-frame clones only, minus some. This sample carries 170,000 or so clones, more than 85% of them seen once, and the ten largest clones take roughly 7%. Sample: PBMCs or T cells enriched from blood (not recorded which). Every receptor here comes from a woman between 50 and 59 years old who had recovered from COVID-19. Both conserved end residues are part of each CDR3.

v_call cdr3_aa
TRBV7-2 CASSPRLAYEQYF
TRBV5-5 CASSLGGTGGTDTQYF
TRBV15 CATSRPLRGRLNTEAFF
TRBV10-3 CASWTGDGTGELFF
TRBV3-1/TRBV3-2 CASSHSRGEAFF
TRBV27 CASSPTSGRPYNEQFF
TRBV10-1 CASSTTRESAQYF
TRBV28 CASRYGYGYTF
TRBV2 CASSGSQGSSYNSPLHF
TRBV19 CASSIGQGRTEAFF
TRBV2 CASTRGGSSGNTIYF
TRBV7-9 CASNSLAGGQDTQYF
TRBV4-3 CASSQTGGGANVLTF
TRBV9 CASTLGLAGGPGYNEQFF
TRBV29-1 CSVDNAGAGTTDTQYF
TRBV6-5 CASSPLDREITKGFF
TRBV3-1/TRBV3-2 CASSQRGGGNEKLFF
TRBV19 CASSIMAGPNTEAFF
TRBV6-5 CASSIQVVSGNTIYF
TRBV18 CASSTLTGPDTQYF
TRBV28 CASSFGEKLFF
TRBV10-3 CAISETGREQYF
TRBV28 CASSFFDGVSTDTQYF
TRBV5-1 CASSPGQGYNSPLHF
TRBV29-1 CSVLGQRGVGTEAFF
TRBV10-1 CASSESGLAQETQYF
TRBV7-9 CASSLSPDWNTEAFF
TRBV3-1/TRBV3-2 CASSRYGTGLNTGELFF
TRBV6-5 CASSSRMRSDEQFF
TRBV11-2 CASSLAGRSSGRGTDTQYF
TRBV6-5 CASKGIAEAFF
TRBV5-1 CASTFTDTQYF
TRBV10-3 CAISEADGSYEQYF
TRBV5-4 CASSPTTDNEQFF
TRBV7-9 CASSLAQGANEQYF
TRBV10-3 CAISEGAGGPGDTQYF
TRBV6-6 CASRGSGTDTQYF
TRBV6-5 CASLAHTGNEQFF
TRBV28 CASRRTGFEGYTF
TRBV7-9 CASSLLPAGSPYGYTF
TRBV6-5 CASSYQRQQYF
TRBV28 CASSLGIHGSPLHF
TRBV12-3/TRBV12-4 CASSSGSQPQHF
TRBV6-5 CASRRLGTDTQYF
TRBV7-2 CASSLVPGSEDQETQYF
TRBV19 CASSISTSIFSYNEQFF
TRBV7-9 CASSYTYNEQFF
TRBV5-1 CASSLGDRATDTQYF
TRBV30 CAWSVHRVSGSGNEQFF